This T cell receptor beta chain was sequenced in a study of CD8+CD57+ T cells in acquired aplastic anemia. About the research overall: Around 3.5 ug was the average amount of DNA from sorted CD4+ and CD8+ cells. Healthy donor sequencing depth: about 10 million CD4+, roughly 12 million CD8+ reads. Overall study results and limits: Fewer than 30 shared CD8+ CDR3s appeared highly expressed within patients' immunodominant clones.

Germline assignment: CDR1 KGHDR and CDR2 SFDVKD. V lost 11 bases and J 6 bases, leaving 25 bases between the germline ends. The CDR3 is made up of 16 amino acids. The template for TCR beta VDJ and CDR3 sequence profiling was genomic DNA. Each CDR3 protein gets one entry after TCRdb re-called the reads with MiXCR. The repertoire holds about 170,000 distinct CDR3 sequences, approximately 40% seen once, with over 0.95% in the top ten. This clonotype was counted between two and nine times. Antigen: not known. The TCR originated in a human donor in good health. The sequenced sample consisted of sorted CD4+, CD8+, or CD8+CD57+ T cells (not recorded which) from PBMCs. The gene calls are TRBV24-1 and TRBJ2-1; D possibly corresponds to TRBD2 (6 bases). This CDR3 reads CASGPSVVGGGNEQFF. In nucleotides, the CDR3 is TGTGCCAGCGGACCCTCCGTGGTGGGAGGCGGCAATGAGCAGTTCTTC.